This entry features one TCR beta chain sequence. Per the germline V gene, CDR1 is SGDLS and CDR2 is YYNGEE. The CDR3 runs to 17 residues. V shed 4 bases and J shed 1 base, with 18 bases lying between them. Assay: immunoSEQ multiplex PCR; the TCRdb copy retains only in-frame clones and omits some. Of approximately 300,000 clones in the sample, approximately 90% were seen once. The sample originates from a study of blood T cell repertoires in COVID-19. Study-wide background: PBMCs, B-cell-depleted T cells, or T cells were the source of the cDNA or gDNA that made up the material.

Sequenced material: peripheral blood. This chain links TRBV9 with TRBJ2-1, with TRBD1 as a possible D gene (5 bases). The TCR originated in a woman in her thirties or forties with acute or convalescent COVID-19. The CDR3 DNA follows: TGTGCCAGCAGCCTAAACCGAAGGACACAGTCCTACAATGAGCAGTTCTTC. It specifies CASSLNRRTQSYNEQFF.